These T cell receptor beta chains were read from a single sample in a study of cytomegalovirus exposure and HLA in healthy donors. The assay was immunoSEQ multiplex PCR, and TCRdb's table has in-frame clones only and misses some. The sample has more than 200,000 clones, over 75% seen once. What was sequenced was PBMCs. These receptors were obtained from a male donor in good health and CMV-seronegative. Each CDR3 is given with its conserved first and last residue. A D gene is named only where the DNA matches it firmly. The size entry is marked missing in some rows and otherwise reads once, few, many or a size class.

V gene	D gene	J gene	clone size	CDR3 protein	CDR3 DNA
TRBV5-6	TRBD2	TRBJ2-7	-	CASSRLAGGTYEQYF	TGTGCCAGCAGCCGACTAGCGGGAGGAACCTACGAGCAGTACTTC
TRBV7-9	-	TRBJ1-1	-	CASSDLERTEAFF	TGTGCCAGCAGCGACCTGGAGAGAACTGAAGCTTTCTTT
TRBV9	-	TRBJ1-4	-	CASSVTGGNEKLFF	TGTGCCAGCAGCGTAACCGGGGGGAATGAAAAACTGTTTTTT
TRBV11-3	-	TRBJ2-1	few	CASSSGIEQFF	TGTGCCAGCAGCTCTGGCATTGAGCAGTTCTTC
TRBV5-1	TRBD1	TRBJ1-4	-	CASRGQARNEKLFF	TGCGCCAGCAGGGGACAGGCCCGTAATGAAAAACTGTTTTTT
TRBV18	-	TRBJ1-4	-	CASSQIAATNEKLFF	TGTGCCAGCTCTCAAATCGCGGCGACTAATGAAAAACTGTTTTTT
TRBV19	-	TRBJ2-1	-	CASTSFYNEQFF	TGTGCCAGTACCTCCTTCTACAATGAGCAGTTCTTC
TRBV7-9	-	TRBJ1-1	few	CASSLVRGMNTEAFF	TGTGCCAGCAGCTTAGTAAGGGGAATGAACACTGAAGCTTTCTTT
TRBV5-4	TRBD1	TRBJ2-4	-	CASSWRTGGDIQYF	TGTGCCAGCAGCTGGAGGACAGGGGGGGACATTCAGTACTTC
TRBV7-9	-	TRBJ1-4	-	CASSFLGGTNEKLFF	TGTGCCAGCAGCTTCCTCGGTGGAACTAATGAAAAACTGTTTTTT
TRBV23-1	-	TRBJ2-4	-	CASSHRGAGDIQYF	TGCGCCAGCAGTCATCGGGGGGCAGGGGACATTCAGTACTTC
TRBV2	-	TRBJ1-5	-	CASSLDNNQPQHF	TGTGCCAGCAGTTTAGATAACAATCAGCCCCAGCATTTT
TRBV29-1	TRBD1	TRBJ2-7	-	CSVAWGQGIYEQYF	TGCAGCGTTGCATGGGGACAGGGGATCTACGAGCAGTACTTC
TRBV7-2	-	TRBJ2-7	-	CASSLGNVYYEQYF	TGTGCCAGCAGCTTAGGTAATGTCTACTACGAGCAGTACTTC
TRBV30	TRBD1	TRBJ2-6	-	CAYRDRDSGANVLTF	TGTGCTTACCGGGACAGGGATTCTGGGGCCAACGTCCTGACTTTC
TRBV5-1	TRBD2	TRBJ2-2	-	CASSLALAGGSGELFF	TGCGCCAGCAGCTTGGCCCTAGCGGGAGGATCCGGGGAGCTGTTTTTT
TRBV28	TRBD2	TRBJ2-7	-	CASSLPSGKSAEQYF	TGTGCCAGCAGCTTGCCTAGCGGGAAATCGGCCGAGCAGTACTTC
TRBV30	-	TRBJ2-3	-	CAWGPGEDTQYF	TGTGCCTGGGGACCGGGGGAGGATACGCAGTATTTT
TRBV6-5	-	TRBJ1-3	-	CASSPDTSSGNTIYF	TGTGCCAGCAGTCCGGACACGAGCTCTGGAAACACCATATATTTT
TRBV19	TRBD2	TRBJ2-7	once	CASSISSGVPYEQYF	TGTGCCAGTAGTATATCTAGCGGGGTTCCCTACGAGCAGTACTTC
TRBV5-4	-	TRBJ1-1	-	CASSPPGRGPSEAFF	TGTGCCAGCAGCCCACCCGGGAGGGGACCATCCGAAGCTTTCTTT
TRBV30	-	TRBJ1-6	few	CAWNGLGSSPLHF	TGTGCCTGGAATGGGTTAGGGAGTTCACCCCTCCACTTT
TRBV7-9	-	TRBJ1-5	once	CSSSDGGASNQPQHF	TGTTCCAGCAGCGACGGAGGGGCTAGCAATCAGCCCCAGCATTTT